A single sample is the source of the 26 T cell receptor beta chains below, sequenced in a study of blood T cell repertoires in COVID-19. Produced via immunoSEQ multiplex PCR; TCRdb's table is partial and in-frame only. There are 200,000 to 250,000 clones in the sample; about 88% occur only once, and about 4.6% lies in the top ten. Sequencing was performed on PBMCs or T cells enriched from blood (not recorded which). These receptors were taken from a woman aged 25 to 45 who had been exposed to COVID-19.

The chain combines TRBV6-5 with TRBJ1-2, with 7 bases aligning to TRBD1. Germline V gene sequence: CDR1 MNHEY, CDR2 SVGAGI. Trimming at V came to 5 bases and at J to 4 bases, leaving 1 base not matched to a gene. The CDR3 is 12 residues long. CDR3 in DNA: TGTGCCAGCAGTACAGGGGTCTATGGCTACACCTTC. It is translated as CASSTGVYGYTF.

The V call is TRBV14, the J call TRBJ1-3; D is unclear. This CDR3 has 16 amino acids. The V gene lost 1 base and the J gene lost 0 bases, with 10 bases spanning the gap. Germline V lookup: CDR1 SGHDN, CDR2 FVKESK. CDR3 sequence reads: CASSQGSRVSGNTIYF. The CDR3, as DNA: TGTGCCAGCAGCCAAGGGTCGAGGGTCTCTGGAAACACCATATATTTT.

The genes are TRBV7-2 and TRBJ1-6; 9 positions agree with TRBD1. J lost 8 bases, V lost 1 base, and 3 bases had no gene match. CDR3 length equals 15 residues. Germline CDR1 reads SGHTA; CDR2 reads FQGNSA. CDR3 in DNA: TGTGCCAGCAGCTTAGGCGGGACAGGGTATTCACCCCTCCACTTT. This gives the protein CASSLGGTGYSPLHF.

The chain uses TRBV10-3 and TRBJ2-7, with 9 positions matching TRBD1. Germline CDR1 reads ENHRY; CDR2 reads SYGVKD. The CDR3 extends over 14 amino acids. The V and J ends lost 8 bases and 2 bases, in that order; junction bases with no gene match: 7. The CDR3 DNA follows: TGTGCCATCGGGCCGGGACAGGGACCCTACGAGCAGTACTTC. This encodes CAIGPGQGPYEQYF.

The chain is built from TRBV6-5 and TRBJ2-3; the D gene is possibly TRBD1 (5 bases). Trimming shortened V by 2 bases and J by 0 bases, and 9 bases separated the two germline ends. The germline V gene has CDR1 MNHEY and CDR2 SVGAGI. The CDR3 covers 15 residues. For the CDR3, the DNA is TGTGCCAGCAGTTACGGACATTTTAGCACAGATACGCAGTATTTT. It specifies CASSYGHFSTDTQYF.

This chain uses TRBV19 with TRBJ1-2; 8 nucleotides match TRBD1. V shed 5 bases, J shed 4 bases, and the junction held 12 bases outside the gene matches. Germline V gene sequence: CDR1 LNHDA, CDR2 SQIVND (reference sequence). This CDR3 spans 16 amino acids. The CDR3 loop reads CASSYGPQTGAYGYTF. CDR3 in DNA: TGTGCCAGTAGTTATGGCCCTCAGACAGGGGCCTATGGCTACACCTTC.

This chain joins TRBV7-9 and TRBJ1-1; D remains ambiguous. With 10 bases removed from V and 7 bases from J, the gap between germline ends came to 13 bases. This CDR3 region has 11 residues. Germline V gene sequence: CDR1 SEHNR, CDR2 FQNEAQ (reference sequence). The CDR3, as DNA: TGTGCCATCCTAAGCGGGGTTGAAGCTTTCTTT. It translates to CAILSGVEAFF. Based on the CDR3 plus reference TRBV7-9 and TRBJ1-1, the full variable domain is DTGVSQNPRHKITKRGQNVTFRCDPISEHNRLYWYRQTLGQGPEFLTYFQNEAQLEKSRLLSDRFSAERPKGSFSTLEIQRTEQGDSAMYLCAILSGVEAFFGQGTRLTVV.

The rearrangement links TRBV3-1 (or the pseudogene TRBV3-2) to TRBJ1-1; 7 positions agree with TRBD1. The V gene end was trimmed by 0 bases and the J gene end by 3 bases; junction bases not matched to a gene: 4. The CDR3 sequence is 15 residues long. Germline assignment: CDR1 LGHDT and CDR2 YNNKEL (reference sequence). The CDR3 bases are TGTGCCAGCAGCCAAGATGAGGGGGCTGACACTGAAGCTTTCTTT. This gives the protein CASSQDEGADTEAFF.

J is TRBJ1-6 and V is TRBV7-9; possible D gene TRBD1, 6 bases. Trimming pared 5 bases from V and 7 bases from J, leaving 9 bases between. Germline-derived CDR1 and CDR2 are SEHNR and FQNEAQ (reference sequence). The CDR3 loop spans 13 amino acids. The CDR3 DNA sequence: TGTGCCAGCAGCACGGACAGCAATTCACCCCTCCACTTT. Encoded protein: CASSTDSNSPLHF.

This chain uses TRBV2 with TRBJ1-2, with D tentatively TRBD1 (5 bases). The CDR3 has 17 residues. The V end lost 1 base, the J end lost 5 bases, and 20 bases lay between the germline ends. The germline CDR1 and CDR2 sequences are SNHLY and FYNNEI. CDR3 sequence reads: CASSEGRGAPAGYGYTF. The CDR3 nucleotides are TGTGCCAGCAGTGAAGGGAGGGGAGCCCCGGCGGGGTATGGCTACACCTTC.

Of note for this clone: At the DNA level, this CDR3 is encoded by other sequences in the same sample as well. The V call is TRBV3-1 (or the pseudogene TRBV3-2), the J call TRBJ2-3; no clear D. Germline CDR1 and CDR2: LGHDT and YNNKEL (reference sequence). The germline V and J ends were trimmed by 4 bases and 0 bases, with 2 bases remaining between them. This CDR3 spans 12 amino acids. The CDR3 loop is CASSPSTDTQYF. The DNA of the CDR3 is TGTGCCAGCAGCCCTAGCACAGATACGCAGTATTTT.

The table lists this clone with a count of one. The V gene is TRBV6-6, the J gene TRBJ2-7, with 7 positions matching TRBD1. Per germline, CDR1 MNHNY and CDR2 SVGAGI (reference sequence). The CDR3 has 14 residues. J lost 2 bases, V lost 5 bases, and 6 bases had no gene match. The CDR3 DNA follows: TGTGCCAGCAGTCAACGGGACAGTGCCTACGAGCAGTACTTC. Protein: CASSQRDSAYEQYF.

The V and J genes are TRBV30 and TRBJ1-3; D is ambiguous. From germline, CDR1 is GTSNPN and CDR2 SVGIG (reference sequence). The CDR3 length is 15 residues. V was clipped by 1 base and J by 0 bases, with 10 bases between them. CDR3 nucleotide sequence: TGTGCCTGGAGTGCCCCGGGGAGCTCTGGAAACACCATATATTTT. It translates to CAWSAPGSSGNTIYF.

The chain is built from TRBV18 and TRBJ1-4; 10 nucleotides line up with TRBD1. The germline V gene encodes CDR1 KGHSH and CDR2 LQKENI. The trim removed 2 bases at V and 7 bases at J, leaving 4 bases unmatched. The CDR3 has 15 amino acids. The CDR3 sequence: CASSPSGTGVEKLFF. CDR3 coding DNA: TGTGCCAGCTCACCATCAGGGACAGGGGTTGAAAAACTGTTTTTT.

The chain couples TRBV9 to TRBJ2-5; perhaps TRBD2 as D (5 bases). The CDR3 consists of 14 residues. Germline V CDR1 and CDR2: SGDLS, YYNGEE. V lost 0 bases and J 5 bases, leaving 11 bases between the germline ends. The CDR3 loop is CASSVATGIETQYF. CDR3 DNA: TGTGCCAGCAGCGTAGCTACGGGGATCGAGACCCAGTACTTC. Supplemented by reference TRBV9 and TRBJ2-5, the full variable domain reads DSGVTQTPKHLITATGQRVTLRCSPRSGDLSVYWYQQSLDQGLQFLIQYYNGEERAKGNILERFSAQQFPDLHSELNLSSLELGDSALYFCASSVATGIETQYFGPGTRLLVL.

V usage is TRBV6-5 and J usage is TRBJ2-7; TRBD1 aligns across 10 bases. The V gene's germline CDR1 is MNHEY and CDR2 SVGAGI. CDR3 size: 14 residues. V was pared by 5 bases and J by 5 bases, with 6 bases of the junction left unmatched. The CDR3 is CASSRGQGRNEQYF. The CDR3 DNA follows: TGTGCCAGCAGTCGGGGACAGGGGAGAAACGAGCAGTACTTC.

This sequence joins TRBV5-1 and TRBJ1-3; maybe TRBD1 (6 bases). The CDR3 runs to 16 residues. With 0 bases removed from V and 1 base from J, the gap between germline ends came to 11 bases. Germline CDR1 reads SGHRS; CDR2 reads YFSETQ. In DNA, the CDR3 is TGCGCCAGCAGCTTGGGTCCCGGGACATCTGGAAACACCATATATTTT. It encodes CASSLGPGTSGNTIYF.

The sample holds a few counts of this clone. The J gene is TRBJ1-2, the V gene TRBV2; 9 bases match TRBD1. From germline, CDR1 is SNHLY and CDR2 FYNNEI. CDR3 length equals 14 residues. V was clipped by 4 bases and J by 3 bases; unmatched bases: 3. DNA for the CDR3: TGTGCCAGCAGTGCGGACAGGGGAGACTATGGCTACACCTTC. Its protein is CASSADRGDYGYTF.

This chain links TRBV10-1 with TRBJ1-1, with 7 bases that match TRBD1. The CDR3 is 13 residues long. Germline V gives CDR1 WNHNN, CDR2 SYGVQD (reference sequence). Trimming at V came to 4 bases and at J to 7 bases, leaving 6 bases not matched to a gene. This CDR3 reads CASSGDSPYEAFF. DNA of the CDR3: TGCGCCAGCAGTGGGGACAGTCCCTATGAAGCTTTCTTT.

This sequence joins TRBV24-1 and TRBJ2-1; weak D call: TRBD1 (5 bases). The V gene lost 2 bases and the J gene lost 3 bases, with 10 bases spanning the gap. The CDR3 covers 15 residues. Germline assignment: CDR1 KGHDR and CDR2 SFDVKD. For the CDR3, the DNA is TGTGCCACCAGTGATTCCCGGACATTCTACAATGAGCAGTTCTTC. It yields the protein CATSDSRTFYNEQFF.

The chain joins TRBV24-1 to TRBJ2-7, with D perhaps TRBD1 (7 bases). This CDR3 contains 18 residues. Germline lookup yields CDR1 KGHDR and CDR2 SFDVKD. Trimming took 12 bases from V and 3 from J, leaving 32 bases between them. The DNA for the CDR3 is TGTGCCGGATGCAGGGGGGCAGTCACCATTCGTCGGGTCTACGAGCAGTACTTC. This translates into CAGCRGAVTIRRVYEQYF.

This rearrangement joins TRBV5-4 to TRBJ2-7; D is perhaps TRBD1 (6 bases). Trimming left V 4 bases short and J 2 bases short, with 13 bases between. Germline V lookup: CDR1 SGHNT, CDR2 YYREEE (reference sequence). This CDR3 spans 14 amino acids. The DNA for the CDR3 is TGTGCCAGCAGCCCGAGACAGGCCCCCTACGAGCAGTACTTC. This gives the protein CASSPRQAPYEQYF.

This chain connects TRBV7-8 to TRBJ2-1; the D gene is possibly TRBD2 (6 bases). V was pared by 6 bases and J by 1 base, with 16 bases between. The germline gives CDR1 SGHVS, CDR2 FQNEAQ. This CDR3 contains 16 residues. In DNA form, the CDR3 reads TGTGCCAGCAGTCCTCAACGGGGGTGGTCCTACAATGAGCAGTTCTTC. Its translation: CASSPQRGWSYNEQFF.

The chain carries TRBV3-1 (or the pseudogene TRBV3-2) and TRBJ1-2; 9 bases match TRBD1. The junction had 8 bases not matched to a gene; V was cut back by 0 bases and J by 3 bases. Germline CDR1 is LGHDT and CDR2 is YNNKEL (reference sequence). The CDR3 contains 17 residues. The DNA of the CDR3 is TGTGCCAGCAGCCAAGAGGGGACAGGGATGATCGACTATGGCTACACCTTC. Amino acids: CASSQEGTGMIDYGYTF.

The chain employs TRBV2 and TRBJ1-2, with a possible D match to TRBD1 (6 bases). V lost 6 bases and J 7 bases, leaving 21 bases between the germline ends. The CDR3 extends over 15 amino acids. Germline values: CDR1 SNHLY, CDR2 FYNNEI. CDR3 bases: TGTGCCAGCAGGCCCGGGTCAGGGGCCTACCTTGGCTACACCTTC. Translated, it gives CASRPGSGAYLGYTF.

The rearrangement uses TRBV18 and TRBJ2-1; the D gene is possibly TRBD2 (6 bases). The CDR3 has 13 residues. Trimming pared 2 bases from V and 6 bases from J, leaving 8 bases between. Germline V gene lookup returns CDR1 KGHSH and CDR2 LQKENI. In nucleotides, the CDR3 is TGTGCCAGCTCACCAGCGACTAGCAATGAGCAGTTCTTC. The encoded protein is CASSPATSNEQFF.